The following is a T cell receptor (beta chain) sequence with its context. The sample originates from a study of blood T cell repertoires in COVID-19. The CDR3 is made up of 15 amino acids. Germline loops: CDR1 SGHRS, CDR2 YFSETQ. Trimming cost V 0 bases and J 3 bases, with 12 bases left between them. The method was immunoSEQ multiplex PCR; TCRdb's version includes in-frame clones alone and lacks a portion of them. The sample has 200,000 or so clones, around four fifths seen once; the top ten hold approximately 4.9%. Cohort placement rested on clinical history that participants reported themselves. The material sequenced was PBMCs or T cells enriched from blood (not recorded which). The rearrangement links TRBV5-1 to TRBJ2-5, with D unresolved. The TCR sequence derives from a woman aged 45-59 years who had been exposed to COVID-19. CDR3 bases: TGCGCCAGCAGCTTGGGGTATTTGGCCAAAGAGACCCAGTACTTC. This sequence encodes CASSLGYLAKETQYF.